What follows are 11 T cell receptor beta chains derived from one specimen sequenced in a study of T cell therapy after organ transplantation. The time point denotes: 4-8 weeks after completion of therapy. Antigens of these TCRs are unknown. Sequencing was performed with immunoSEQ multiplex PCR; in TCRdb, only in-frame clones are kept and a portion is missing. This table has about 3,300 clones, 80% to 85% appearing once. The sample in question was CD8+ T cells from blood, obtained after autologous CMV-specific T cell therapy. The receptor source for this set is a human patient who had received a solid organ transplant and had CMV disease. Some T cells may possibly be graft donor cells.

By share of the sample, this clone is large. The chain carries TRBV6-6 and TRBJ1-1; unclear D gene. The CDR3 runs to 11 residues. Trimming removed 5 bases from V and 6 bases from J, with 7 bases in between. Germline-derived CDR1 and CDR2 are MNHNY and SVGAGI (reference sequence). CDR3 region: CASSTFAEAFF. The CDR3 bases are TGTGCCAGCAGTACCTTCGCTGAAGCTTTCTTT.

V gene TRBV2 combines with J gene TRBJ2-1; 7 bases fit TRBD2. The CDR3 spans 12 residues. After removal of 6 bases from V and 8 bases from J, the junction contained 4 bases not matched to a gene. Germline CDR1 reads SNHLY; CDR2 reads FYNNEI. In DNA, the CDR3 is TGTGCCAGCAGCCCTGGGGGGGATGAGCAGTTCTTC. It translates to CASSPGGDEQFF.

The genes are TRBV13 and TRBJ1-1; 7 nucleotides line up with TRBD1. Trimming removed 5 bases from V and 1 base from J; junction bases left unmatched: 4. Looked up from germline, CDR1 is PRHDT and CDR2 is FYEKMQ (reference sequence). The CDR3 length is 14 residues. The CDR3 here is CASSGRTGNTEAFF. DNA of the CDR3: TGTGCCAGCAGCGGGCGGACAGGGAACACTGAAGCTTTCTTT.

This clone was seen a handful of times. This chain links TRBV16 with TRBJ1-1, with D tentatively TRBD1 (5 bases). Per the germline V gene, CDR1 is KGHSY and CDR2 is FQNENV. The CDR3 spans 16 residues. V lost 4 bases and J 4 bases, leaving 19 bases between the germline ends. CDR3 DNA: TGTGCCAGCAGCCTTCTCCCTCTGGGGGAATCCACTGAAGCTTTCTTT. Residues: CASSLLPLGESTEAFF.

The rearrangement links TRBV9 to TRBJ1-1; D unresolved. The CDR3 length is 14 residues. Germline values: CDR1 SGDLS, CDR2 YYNGEE. V lost 7 bases to trimming and J lost 1 base, with 14 bases between them. In nucleotides, the CDR3 is TGTGCCAGCGCAAGAAGAGGGTCGAACACTGAAGCTTTCTTT. This sequence encodes CASARRGSNTEAFF.

The rearrangement links TRBV27 to TRBJ2-5; D uncertain. Germline CDR1 reads MNHEY; CDR2 reads SMNVEV (reference sequence). The CDR3 runs to 10 residues. V was clipped by 8 bases and J by 2 bases, with 3 bases between them. DNA for the CDR3: TGTGCCAGCGGACAAGAGACCCAGTACTTC. Residues: CASGQETQYF.

Remarks on this clone: Compared with germline, one end of the junction differs, possibly owing to a read error. The V and J genes are TRBV5-4 and TRBJ2-7; D tentatively reads TRBD1 or TRBD2 (5 bases each). The CDR3 loop spans 14 amino acids. From germline, CDR1 is SGHNT and CDR2 YYREEE (reference sequence). CDR3 sequence reads: CASSYWDHSYGQYF. CDR3 DNA sequence: TGTGCCAGCAGCTACTGGGACCACTCCTACGGGCAGTACTTC.

This clone was observed a handful of times. The rearrangement joins TRBV6-5 to TRBJ2-2; D tentatively fits TRBD1 or TRBD2 (6 bases each). Germline V gene data show CDR1 as MNHEY and CDR2 as SVGAGI. The V end lost 2 bases, the J end lost 2 bases, and 12 bases lay between the germline ends. This CDR3 contains 16 residues. In nucleotides, the CDR3 is TGTGCCAGCAGTTACAAGGAGGGGGTAAACACCGGGGAGCTGTTTTTT. Amino acid sequence: CASSYKEGVNTGELFF.

This chain joins TRBV5-6 and TRBJ2-7; TRBD2 might be the D (6 bases). This CDR3 region has 15 residues. CDR1 is SGHDT, CDR2 YYEEEE, per germline. The V end was cut by 1 base, the J end by 3 bases, with 14 bases between. In nucleotides, the CDR3 is TGTGCCAGCAGCTTGTCATGGGGACTCAGCTACGAGCAGTACTTC. This translates into CASSLSWGLSYEQYF.

This chain connects TRBV2 to TRBJ2-3; D not resolved. CDR1 and CDR2 (germline): SNHLY, FYNNEI. Trimming shortened V by 2 bases and J by 2 bases, and 5 bases separated the two germline ends. This CDR3 has 13 amino acids. The CDR3 is CASSESYTDTQYF. CDR3 sequence (DNA): TGTGCCAGCAGTGAATCGTACACAGATACGCAGTATTTT.

In its sample, this clone is large. The genes are TRBV15 and TRBJ1-4; 10 nucleotides match TRBD1. V was clipped by 5 bases and J by 8 bases; unmatched bases: 8. In germline, CDR1 is LNHNV, CDR2 YYDKDF (reference sequence). The CDR3 contains 15 residues. The chain's CDR3 is CATSLSTGGNEKLFF. CDR3 in DNA: TGTGCCACCAGCCTATCGACAGGGGGCAACGAAAAACTGTTTTTT.